The entry below gives a single T cell receptor (beta chain) sequence along with its context. Its target is not known. Germline V gene sequence: CDR1 MNHNS, CDR2 SASEGT. The germline V and J ends were trimmed by 7 bases and 0 bases, with 12 bases remaining between them. The CDR3 spans 14 residues. These data are taken from a study of OX40 agonist ivuxolimab in advanced cancers. Points from the study as a whole: In the 0.1-3.0 mg/kg groups, partial responders showed among the lowest expansion.

The assay was immunoSEQ multiplex PCR, and TCRdb's table has in-frame clones only and misses some. The data show 70,000 to 95,000 clones, about 88% seen once. The source of this sequence is an adult with an advanced solid tumor such as melanoma, head and neck, liver or kidney cancer. The gene calls are TRBV6-1 and TRBJ1-1; D perhaps matches TRBD1 (5 bases). The sample was CD4+ or CD8+ T cells sorted from blood, taken in a trial of the OX40 agonist ivuxolimab. In DNA form, the CDR3 reads TGTGCCAGCACCCGTACAGGATTGAACACTGAAGCTTTCTTT. This translates into CASTRTGLNTEAFF.